This T cell receptor (beta chain) comes out of a study of metastatic and nonmetastatic thyroid tumors. This clone ranks as medium-sized. TCRdb redid the clone calls on the PCR reads using MiXCR. The table has 12,000 or so clones, around 10% seen once. Prior to thyroid surgery, none of the patients had received any treatment. Deletions cut 2 bases from V and 12 bases from J, with 11 bases between. The CDR3 extends over 13 amino acids. The sequence was collected from a female donor with papillary thyroid cancer or a benign thyroid nodule (not recorded which). Some clones in this sample may be carry-over from other donors' samples. The source material was blood. The rearrangement links TRBV12-3 or TRBV12-4 to TRBJ1-6; D is possibly TRBD1 (5 bases). The CDR3 bases are TGTGCCAGCAGTTTAACCCGGAGGGGACCCCTCCACTTT. It specifies CASSLTRRGPLHF.